A selection of T cell receptor beta chains follows, all from one sample in a study of T cell responses to AZD1222 COVID-19 vaccine. Libraries were prepared by immunoSEQ multiplex PCR; TCRdb keeps only in-frame clonotypes and omits some of them. The repertoire includes 15,000 to 20,000 clones, over 85% of them detected once, and roughly 9.4% sits in the top ten. The specimen comprised peripheral blood, sampled 28 days after the second AZD1222 dose. These receptors originate from an adult who received the AZD1222 COVID-19 vaccine. Each CDR3 is given without its conserved first and last residue. Each record gives: V gene, J gene, CDR3 protein.

TRBV18	TRBJ1-6	ASSPPSGSSNSPLH
TRBV30	TRBJ2-1	AWSVRLGLAASNEQF
TRBV5-6	TRBJ2-1	ASSARGLGSYNEQF
TRBV6-6	TRBJ1-4	ASSLGQGVRNEKLF
TRBV5-4	TRBJ1-4	ASSFNMGRLATNEKLF
TRBV24-1	TRBJ2-3	ATPCRDRGTDTQY
TRBV5-1	TRBJ1-2	ASSLSGGPGGYT
TRBV23-1	TRBJ2-7	ASSQSTGDLDEQY
TRBV7-9	TRBJ2-7	ASSRRDRAYEQY
TRBV28	TRBJ1-2	ASSLMSYGYT
TRBV25-1	TRBJ1-2	ASSEGLGDYGYT
TRBV3-1/TRBV3-2	TRBJ1-4	ASSPPVAATNEKLF
TRBV7-9	TRBJ2-3	ASSAPGDTQY
TRBV7-2	TRBJ1-1	ASSFSMVANTEAF
TRBV14	TRBJ2-7	ASSQGYEQY